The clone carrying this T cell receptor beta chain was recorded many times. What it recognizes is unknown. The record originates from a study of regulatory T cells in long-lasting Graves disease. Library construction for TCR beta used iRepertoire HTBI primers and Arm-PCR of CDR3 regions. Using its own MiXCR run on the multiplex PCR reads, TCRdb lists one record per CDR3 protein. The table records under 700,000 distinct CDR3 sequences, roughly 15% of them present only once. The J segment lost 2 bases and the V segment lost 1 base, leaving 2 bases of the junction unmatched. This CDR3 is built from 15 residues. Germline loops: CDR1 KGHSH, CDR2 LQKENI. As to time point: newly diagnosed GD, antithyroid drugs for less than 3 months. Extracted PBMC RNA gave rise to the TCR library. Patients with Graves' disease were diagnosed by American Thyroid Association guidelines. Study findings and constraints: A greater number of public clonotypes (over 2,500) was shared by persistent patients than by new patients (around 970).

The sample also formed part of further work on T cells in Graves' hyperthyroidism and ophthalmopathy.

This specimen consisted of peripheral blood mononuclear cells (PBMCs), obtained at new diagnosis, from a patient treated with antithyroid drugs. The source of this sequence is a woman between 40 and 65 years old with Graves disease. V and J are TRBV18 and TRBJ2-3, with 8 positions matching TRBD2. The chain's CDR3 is CASSPQRGPTDTQYF. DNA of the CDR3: TGTGCCAGCTCACCACAGCGGGGGCCCACAGATACGCAGTATTTT.